This TCR beta chain was captured by sequencing in a study of shared clonotypes between healthy human individuals. CDR1 and CDR2 (germline): MNHNS, SASEGT. V shed 6 bases, J shed 0 bases, and the junction held 2 bases outside the gene matches. This CDR3 spans 14 amino acids. Produced via immunoSEQ multiplex PCR; TCRdb's table is partial and in-frame only. The sample has 2 million to 2.5 million clones, about 94% seen once. This receptor was taken from a man aged 18 to 35 in good health. The J gene is TRBJ1-3, the V gene TRBV6-1, with 7 bases that match TRBD1. The sample taken for sequencing was naive CD4+ T cells sorted from blood. Sample subset: CD45RA+ positively selected. The CDR3 loop is CASRTGFSGNTIYF. DNA of the CDR3: TGTGCCAGCAGGACAGGGTTCTCTGGAAACACCATATATTTT.